This TCR beta chain was identified during a study of identical twins. TCRdb re-analysed the 5' RACE reads in MiXCR, keeping a single row per CDR3 protein. The table shows about 550,000 distinct CDR3 sequences, with around 24% occurring only once. Germline V gene lookup returns CDR1 SGHAT and CDR2 FQNNGV. Trimming stripped 2 bases from V and 4 bases from J, with 11 bases between. This CDR3 has 14 residues. The same sample was also used in a study of yellow fever vaccine responses in identical twins.

The TCR comes from a woman aged 18-30 years in good health. The chain uses TRBV11-2 and TRBJ1-2; D possibly corresponds to TRBD1 (6 bases). The sample was CD4+ T cells sorted from blood. The CDR3 sequence is CASSLYGQTYGYTF. DNA of the CDR3: TGTGCCAGCAGCTTATACGGACAGACCTATGGCTACACCTTC.